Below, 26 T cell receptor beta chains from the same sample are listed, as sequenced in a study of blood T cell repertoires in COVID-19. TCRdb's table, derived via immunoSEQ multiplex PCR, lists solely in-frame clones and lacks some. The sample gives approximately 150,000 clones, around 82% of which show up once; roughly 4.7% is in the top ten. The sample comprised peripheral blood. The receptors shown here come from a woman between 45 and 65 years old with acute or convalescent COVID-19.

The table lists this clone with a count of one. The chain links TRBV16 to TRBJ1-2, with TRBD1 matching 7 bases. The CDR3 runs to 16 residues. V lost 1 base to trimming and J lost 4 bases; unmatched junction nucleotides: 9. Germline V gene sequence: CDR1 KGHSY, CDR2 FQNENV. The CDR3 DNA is TGTGCCAGCAGCCAATTGCGGGACAGAGGTAGCTATGGCTACACCTTC. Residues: CASSQLRDRGSYGYTF.

CDR3 region: CASSIEGTGSYNEQFF. CDR3 nucleotide sequence: TGTGCCAGTAGTATAGAGGGGACAGGTTCCTACAATGAGCAGTTCTTC. V is TRBV19 and J is TRBJ2-1; TRBD1 matches at 8 bases. V shed 0 bases, J shed 1 base, and the junction held 2 bases outside the gene matches. The length of the CDR3 is 16 residues. Germline CDR1 reads LNHDA; CDR2 reads SQIVND (reference sequence).

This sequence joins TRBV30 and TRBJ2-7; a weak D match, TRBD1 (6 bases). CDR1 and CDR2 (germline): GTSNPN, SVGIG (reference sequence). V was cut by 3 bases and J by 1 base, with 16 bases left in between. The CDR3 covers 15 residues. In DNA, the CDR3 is TGTGCCTGGAGCTCCGGACAGCTCTCTTCCTACGAGCAGTACTTC. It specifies CAWSSGQLSSYEQYF.

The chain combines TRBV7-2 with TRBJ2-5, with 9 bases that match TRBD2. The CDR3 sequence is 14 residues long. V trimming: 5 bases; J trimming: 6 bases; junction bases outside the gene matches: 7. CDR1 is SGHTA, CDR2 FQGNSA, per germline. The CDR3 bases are TGTGCCAGCAGCGGAACAGCGGGGGGCAAGACCCAGTACTTC. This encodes CASSGTAGGKTQYF.

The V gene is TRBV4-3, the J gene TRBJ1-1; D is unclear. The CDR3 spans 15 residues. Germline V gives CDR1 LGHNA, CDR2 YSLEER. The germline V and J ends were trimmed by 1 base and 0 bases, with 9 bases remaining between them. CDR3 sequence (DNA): TGCGCCAGCAGCCAAGGGGCGGGTCTGAACACTGAAGCTTTCTTT. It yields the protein CASSQGAGLNTEAFF.

As DNA, the CDR3 is TGCGCCAGCAGCGATGGCGGCGACGAGCAGTACTTC. Protein product: CASSDGGDEQYF. The chain recombines TRBV5-1 with TRBJ2-7; no firm D call. V lost 4 bases and J 5 bases, leaving 10 bases between the germline ends. Germline V CDR1 and CDR2: SGHRS, YFSETQ. There are 12 residues in the CDR3.

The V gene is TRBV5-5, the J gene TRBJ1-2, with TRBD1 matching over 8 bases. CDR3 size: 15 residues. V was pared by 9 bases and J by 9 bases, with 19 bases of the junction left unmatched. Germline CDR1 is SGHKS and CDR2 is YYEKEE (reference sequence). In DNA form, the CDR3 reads TGTGCCACCACCCAACAAACGGGACAGGCTTCGAGCTACACCTTC. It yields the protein CATTQQTGQASSYTF.

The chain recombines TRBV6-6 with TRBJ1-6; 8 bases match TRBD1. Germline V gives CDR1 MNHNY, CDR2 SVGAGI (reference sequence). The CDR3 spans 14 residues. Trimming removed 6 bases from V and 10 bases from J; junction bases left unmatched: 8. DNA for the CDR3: TGTGCCAGCAGCCCTGGACAGGGAAGATCACCCCTCCACTTT. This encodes CASSPGQGRSPLHF.

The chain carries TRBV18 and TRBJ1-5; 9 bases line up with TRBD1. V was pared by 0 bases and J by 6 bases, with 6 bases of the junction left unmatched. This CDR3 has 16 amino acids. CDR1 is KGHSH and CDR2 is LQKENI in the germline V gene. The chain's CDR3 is CASSPPLGTGLQPQHF. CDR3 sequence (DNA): TGTGCCAGCTCACCACCGCTAGGGACAGGGCTTCAGCCCCAGCATTTT.

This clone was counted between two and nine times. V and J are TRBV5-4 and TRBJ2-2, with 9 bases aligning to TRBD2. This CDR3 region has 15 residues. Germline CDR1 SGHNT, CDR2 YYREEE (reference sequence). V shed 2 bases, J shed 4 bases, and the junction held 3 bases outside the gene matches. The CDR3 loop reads CASSFGGGGTGELFF. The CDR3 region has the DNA TGTGCCAGCAGCTTCGGCGGGGGGGGCACCGGGGAGCTGTTTTTT.

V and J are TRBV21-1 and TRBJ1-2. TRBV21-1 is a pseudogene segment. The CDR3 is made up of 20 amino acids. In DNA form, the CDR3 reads TGTGCCAGCAGCAAAGGAGGCAGCTCTCAAACTTTATTCCTAAACTATGGCTACACCTTC. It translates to CASSKGGSSQTLFLNYGYTF.

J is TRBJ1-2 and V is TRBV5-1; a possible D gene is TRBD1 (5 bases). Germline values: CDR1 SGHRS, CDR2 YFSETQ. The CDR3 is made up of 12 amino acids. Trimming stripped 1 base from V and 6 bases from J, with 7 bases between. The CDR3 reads CASSLPGDGYTF. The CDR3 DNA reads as TGCGCCAGCAGCTTGCCGGGGGATGGCTACACCTTC.

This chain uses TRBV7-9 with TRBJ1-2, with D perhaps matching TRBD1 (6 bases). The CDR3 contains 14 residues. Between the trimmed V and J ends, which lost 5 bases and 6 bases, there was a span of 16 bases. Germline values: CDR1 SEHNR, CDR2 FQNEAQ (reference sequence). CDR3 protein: CASSGSGGRDGYTF. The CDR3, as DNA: TGTGCCAGCAGCGGTTCTGGGGGCCGCGATGGCTACACCTTC.

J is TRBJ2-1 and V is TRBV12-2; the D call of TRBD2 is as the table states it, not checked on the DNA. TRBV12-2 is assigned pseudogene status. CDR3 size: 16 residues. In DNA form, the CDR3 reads TGTGCAAGTCGCTTACCCATAGCGAGGACCTACAATGAGCAGTTCTTC. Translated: CASRLPIARTYNEQFF.

CDR3 in DNA: TGTGCCAGCAGCCAACGGCAGGGTGGAGAAAAACTGTTTTTT. Translating gives CASSQRQGGEKLFF. This sequence joins TRBV3-1 (or the pseudogene TRBV3-2) and TRBJ1-4; D may be TRBD1 (5 bases). Per the germline V gene, CDR1 is LGHDT and CDR2 is YNNKEL (reference sequence). V shed 2 bases and J shed 8 bases, with 12 bases lying between them. The CDR3 length is 14 residues.

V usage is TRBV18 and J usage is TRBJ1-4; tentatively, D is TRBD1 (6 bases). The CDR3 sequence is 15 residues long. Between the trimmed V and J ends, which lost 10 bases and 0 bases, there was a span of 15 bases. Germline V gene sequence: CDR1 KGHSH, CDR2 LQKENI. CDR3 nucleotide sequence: TGTGCCACCACACGAGGGGGGGCAACTAATGAAAAACTGTTTTTT. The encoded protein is CATTRGGATNEKLFF.

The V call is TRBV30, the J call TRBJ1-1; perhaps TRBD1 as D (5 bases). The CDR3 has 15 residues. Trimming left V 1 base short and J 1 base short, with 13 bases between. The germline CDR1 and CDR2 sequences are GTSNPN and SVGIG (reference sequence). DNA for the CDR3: TGTGCCTGGAGTGGGGGGAGGGGATCGAACACTGAAGCTTTCTTT. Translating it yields CAWSGGRGSNTEAFF. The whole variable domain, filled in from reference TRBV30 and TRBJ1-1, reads SQTIHQWPATLVQPVGSPLSLECTVEGTSNPNLYWYRQAAGRGLQLLFYSVGIGQISSEVPQNLSASRPQDRQFILSSKKLLLSDSGFYLCAWSGGRGSNTEAFFGQGTRLTVV.

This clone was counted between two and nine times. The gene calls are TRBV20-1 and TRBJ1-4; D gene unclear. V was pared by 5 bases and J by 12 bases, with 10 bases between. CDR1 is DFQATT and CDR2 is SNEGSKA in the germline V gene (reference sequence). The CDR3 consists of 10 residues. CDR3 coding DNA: TGCAGTGCTGAGGAGGAAGAACTGTTTTTT. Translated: CSAEEEELFF.

Here the CDR3 reads CASSSGGYSNQPQHF. DNA of the CDR3: TGTGCCAGCAGCTCAGGGGGATATAGCAATCAGCCCCAGCATTTT. The gene calls are TRBV6-2 or TRBV6-3 and TRBJ1-5; 7 bases map to TRBD1. From germline, CDR1 is MNHEY and CDR2 SVGEGT. Trimming at V came to 6 bases and at J to 0 bases, leaving 5 bases not matched to a gene. This CDR3 region has 15 residues.

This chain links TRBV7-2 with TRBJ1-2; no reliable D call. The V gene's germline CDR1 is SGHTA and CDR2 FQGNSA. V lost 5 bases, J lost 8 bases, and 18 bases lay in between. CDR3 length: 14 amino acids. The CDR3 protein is CASSLASVWRGYTF. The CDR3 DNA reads TGTGCCAGCAGCCTGGCTAGCGTTTGGCGAGGCTACACCTTC.

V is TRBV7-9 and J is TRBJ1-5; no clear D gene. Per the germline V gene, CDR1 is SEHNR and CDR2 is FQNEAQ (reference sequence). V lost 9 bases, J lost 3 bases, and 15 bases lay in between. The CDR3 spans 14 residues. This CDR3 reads CARGPRRVNQPQHF. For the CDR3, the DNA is TGTGCCAGAGGTCCCAGGAGGGTCAATCAGCCCCAGCATTTT.

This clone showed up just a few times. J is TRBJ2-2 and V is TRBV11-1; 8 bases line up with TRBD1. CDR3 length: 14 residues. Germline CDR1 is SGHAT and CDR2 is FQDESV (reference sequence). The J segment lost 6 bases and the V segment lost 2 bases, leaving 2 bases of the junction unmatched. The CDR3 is CASSLQGAAGELFF. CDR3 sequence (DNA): TGTGCCAGCAGCTTACAGGGGGCTGCCGGGGAGCTGTTTTTT.

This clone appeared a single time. The CDR3 region has the DNA TGTGCCACCAGCAGAGATCCCGGGGGATATCAGCCCCAGCATTTT. Its protein product is CATSRDPGGYQPQHF. The gene calls are TRBV15 and TRBJ1-5, with D possibly matching TRBD1 (5 bases). CDR1 and CDR2 from the germline V gene are LNHNV and YYDKDF (reference sequence). The germline V and J ends were trimmed by 0 bases and 5 bases, with 11 bases remaining between them. This CDR3 is built from 15 residues.

CDR3 coding DNA: TGTGCCACGACCGGGACAGGGGGTGCAGGGGAGCTGTTTTTT. Translation: CATTGTGGAGELFF. This chain joins TRBV10-3 and TRBJ2-2; 11 nucleotides agree with TRBD1. V was pared by 10 bases and J by 8 bases, with 9 bases of the junction left unmatched. The CDR3 length is 14 residues. Germline V gives CDR1 ENHRY, CDR2 SYGVKD.

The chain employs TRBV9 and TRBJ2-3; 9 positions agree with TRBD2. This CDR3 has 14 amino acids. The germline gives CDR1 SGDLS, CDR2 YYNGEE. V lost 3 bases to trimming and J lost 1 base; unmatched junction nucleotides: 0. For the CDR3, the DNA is TGTGCCAGCAGCGGACTAGCGGGCACAGATACGCAGTATTTT. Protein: CASSGLAGTDTQYF.

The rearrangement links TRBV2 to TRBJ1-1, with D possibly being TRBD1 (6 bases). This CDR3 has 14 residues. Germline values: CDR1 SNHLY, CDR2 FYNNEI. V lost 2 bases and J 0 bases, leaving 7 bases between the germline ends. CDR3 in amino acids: CASSERQVNTEAFF. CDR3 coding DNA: TGTGCCAGCAGTGAACGACAGGTGAACACTGAAGCTTTCTTT. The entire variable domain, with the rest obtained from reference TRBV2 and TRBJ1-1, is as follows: EPEVTQTPSHQVTQMGQEVILRCVPISNHLYFYWYRQILGQKVEFLVSFYNNEISEKSEIFDDQFSVERPDGSNFTLKIRSTKLEDSAMYFCASSERQVNTEAFFGQGTRLTVV.